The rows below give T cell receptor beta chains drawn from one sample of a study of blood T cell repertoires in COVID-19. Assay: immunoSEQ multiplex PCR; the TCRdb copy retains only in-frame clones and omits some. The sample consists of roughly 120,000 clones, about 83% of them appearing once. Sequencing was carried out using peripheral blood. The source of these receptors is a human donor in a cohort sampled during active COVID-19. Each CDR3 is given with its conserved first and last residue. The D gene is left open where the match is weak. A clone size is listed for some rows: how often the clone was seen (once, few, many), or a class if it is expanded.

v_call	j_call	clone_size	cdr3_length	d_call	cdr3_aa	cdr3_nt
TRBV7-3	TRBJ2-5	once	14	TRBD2	CASSVSGRKETQYF	TGTGCCAGCAGCGTTAGCGGGAGGAAAGAGACCCAGTACTTC
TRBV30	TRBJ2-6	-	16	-	CAWSTSPRSGANVLTF	TGTGCCTGGAGCACCTCCCCGCGCTCTGGGGCCAACGTCCTGACTTTC
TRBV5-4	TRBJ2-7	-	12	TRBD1	CASSYDRGEQYF	TGTGCCAGCAGCTACGACAGGGGCGAGCAGTACTTC
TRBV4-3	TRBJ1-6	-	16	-	CASSQPNSHTNSPLHF	TGCGCCAGCAGCCAGCCCAACAGTCACACTAATTCACCCCTCCACTTT
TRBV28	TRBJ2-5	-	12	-	CASSLYIETQYF	TGTGCCAGCAGTTTATACATAGAGACCCAGTACTTC
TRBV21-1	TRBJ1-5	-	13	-	CASSNTGSQPQHF	TGTGCCAGCAGCAACACAGGGAGCCAGCCCCAGCATTTT
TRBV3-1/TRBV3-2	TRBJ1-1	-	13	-	CASSQERYTEAFF	TGTGCCAGCAGCCAAGAGAGATATACTGAAGCTTTCTTT
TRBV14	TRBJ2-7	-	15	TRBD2	CASSGGLAGGGEQYF	TGTGCCAGCAGCGGAGGACTAGCGGGAGGAGGCGAGCAGTACTTC
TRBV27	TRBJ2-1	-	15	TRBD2	CASSYWTSGSDEQFF	TGTGCCAGCAGCTACTGGACTAGCGGGAGCGATGAGCAGTTCTTC
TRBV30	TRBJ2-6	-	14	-	CAWDRSSGANVLTF	TGTGCCTGGGATAGGAGCTCTGGGGCCAACGTCCTGACTTTC
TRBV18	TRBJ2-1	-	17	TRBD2	CASSRGTSGSPFNEQFF	TGTGCCAGCTCACGGGGGACTAGCGGGAGCCCCTTCAATGAGCAGTTCTTC
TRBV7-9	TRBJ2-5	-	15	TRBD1	CASSLLGQAKETQYF	TGTGCCAGCAGCTTACTGGGACAGGCAAAAGAGACCCAGTACTTC
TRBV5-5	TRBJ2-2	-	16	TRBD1	CASSWGVTGATGELFF	TGTGCCAGCAGCTGGGGGGTGACAGGGGCCACCGGGGAGCTGTTTTTT
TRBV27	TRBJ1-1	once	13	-	CASGDTMNTEAFF	TGTGCCAGCGGGGACACTATGAACACTGAAGCTTTCTTT
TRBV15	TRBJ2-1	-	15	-	CATSRDGGRNNEQFF	TGTGCCACCAGCAGAGACGGGGGGCGGAACAATGAGCAGTTCTTC
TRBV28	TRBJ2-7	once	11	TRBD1	CASSPRGEQYF	TGTGCCAGCAGTCCCAGGGGGGAGCAGTACTTC
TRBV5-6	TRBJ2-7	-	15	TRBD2	CASSLVTSASYEQYF	TGTGCCAGCAGCTTGGTTACTAGCGCGTCCTACGAGCAGTACTTC
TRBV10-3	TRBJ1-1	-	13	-	CAISWGVNTEAFF	TGTGCCATCAGTTGGGGGGTAAACACTGAAGCTTTCTTT
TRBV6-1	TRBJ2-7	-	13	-	CASSEGTAYEQYF	TGTGCCAGCAGTGAAGGGACAGCCTACGAGCAGTACTTC
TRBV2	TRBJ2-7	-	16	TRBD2	CASSGARLAGDVEQYF	TGTGCCAGCAGTGGCGCCCGACTAGCGGGAGATGTCGAGCAGTACTTC
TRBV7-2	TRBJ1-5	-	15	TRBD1	CASSLGDSRNQPQHF	TGTGCCAGCAGCTTAGGGGACAGCCGCAATCAGCCCCAGCATTTT
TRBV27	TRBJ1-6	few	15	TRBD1	CASRPRQGNNSPLHF	TGTGCCAGCAGGCCCAGACAGGGGAATAATTCACCCCTCCACTTT
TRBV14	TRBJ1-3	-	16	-	CASSQRQSGSGNTIYF	TGTGCCAGCAGCCAAAGACAGTCCGGCTCTGGAAACACCATATATTTT
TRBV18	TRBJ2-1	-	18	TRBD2	CASSPVALGTSGTGEQFF	TGTGCCAGCTCACCAGTAGCTTTGGGGACTAGCGGGACGGGTGAGCAGTTCTTC
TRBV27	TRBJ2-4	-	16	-	CASSLFWRGAKNIQYF	TGTGCCAGCAGTTTATTTTGGCGGGGAGCCAAAAACATTCAGTACTTC
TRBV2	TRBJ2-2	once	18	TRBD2	CASSEELAGGLNTGELFF	TGTGCCAGCAGTGAGGAACTAGCGGGAGGCCTGAACACCGGGGAGCTGTTTTTT
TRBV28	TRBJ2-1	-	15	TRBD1	CASSFRDRSPNEQFF	TGTGCCAGCAGTTTCCGGGACAGATCCCCCAATGAGCAGTTCTTC
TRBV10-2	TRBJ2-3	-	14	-	CASSASPSSDTQYF	TGCGCCAGCAGTGCCTCCCCTAGCTCAGATACGCAGTATTTT
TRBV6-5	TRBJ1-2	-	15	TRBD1	CASSIEGQAFFGYTF	TGTGCCAGCAGCATCGAAGGACAGGCCTTTTTTGGCTACACCTTC
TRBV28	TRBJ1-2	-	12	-	CASSLSRDGYTF	TGTGCCAGCAGTTTATCCCGGGATGGCTACACCTTC
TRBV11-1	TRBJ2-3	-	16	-	CASSLASTGSTDTQYF	TGTGCCAGCAGCTTAGCCTCGACGGGAAGCACAGATACGCAGTATTTT
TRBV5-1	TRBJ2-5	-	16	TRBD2	CASSSGGTSGRETQYF	TGCGCCAGCAGCTCCGGTGGGACTAGCGGGAGAGAGACCCAGTACTTC
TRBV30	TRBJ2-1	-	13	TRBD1	CAWGQGTRNEQFF	TGTGCCTGGGGACAGGGGACCCGCAATGAGCAGTTCTTC
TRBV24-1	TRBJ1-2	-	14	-	CATSVPGTSYGYTF	TGTGCCACCAGTGTCCCAGGGACAAGCTATGGCTACACCTTC
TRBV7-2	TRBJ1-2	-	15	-	CASSVQGLANYGYTF	TGTGCCAGCAGCGTACAGGGACTAGCTAACTATGGCTACACCTTC
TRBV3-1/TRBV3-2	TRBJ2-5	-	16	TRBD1	CASDRGRKGNQETQYF	TGTGCCAGCGATAGGGGGCGGAAGGGGAACCAAGAGACCCAGTACTTC
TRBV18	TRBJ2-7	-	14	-	CASSPRASAYEQYF	TGTGCCAGCTCACCAAGAGCTAGCGCCTACGAGCAGTACTTC
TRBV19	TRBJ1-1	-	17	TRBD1	CASSTRQGVGMNTEAFF	TGTGCCAGTAGTACCCGACAGGGGGTGGGGATGAACACTGAAGCTTTCTTT
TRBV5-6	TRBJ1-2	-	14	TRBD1	CASRFGQANYGYTF	TGTGCCAGCAGGTTTGGACAGGCGAACTATGGCTACACCTTC
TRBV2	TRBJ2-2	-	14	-	CASRDLQVTGELFF	TGTGCCAGCAGGGACCTACAGGTCACCGGGGAGCTGTTTTTT
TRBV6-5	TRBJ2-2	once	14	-	CASRSTPRTGELFF	TGTGCCAGCAGGTCCACGCCGAGGACCGGGGAGCTGTTTTTT
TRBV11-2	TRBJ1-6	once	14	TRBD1	CASSSDRAHSPLHF	TGTGCCAGCAGCTCGGACAGGGCGCATTCACCCCTCCACTTT
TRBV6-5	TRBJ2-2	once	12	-	CASTGFTGELFF	TGTGCCAGCACCGGGTTCACCGGGGAGCTGTTTTTT
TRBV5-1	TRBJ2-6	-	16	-	CASSLGGISGANVLTF	TGCGCCAGCAGCTTGGGCGGGATCTCTGGGGCCAACGTCCTGACTTTC
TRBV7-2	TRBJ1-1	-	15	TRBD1	CASSITGGGAVEAFF	TGTGCCAGCAGCATTACAGGGGGCGGCGCGGTTGAAGCTTTCTTT
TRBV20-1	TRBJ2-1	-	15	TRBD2	CSASHSGSSYNEQFF	TGCAGTGCTAGTCATAGCGGGAGTTCCTACAATGAGCAGTTCTTC
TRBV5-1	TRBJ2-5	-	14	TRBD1	CASSLGGGRETQYF	TGCGCCAGCAGCTTGGGAGGGGGCAGGGAGACCCAGTACTTC
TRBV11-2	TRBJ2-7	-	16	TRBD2	CASSYGLAGVGDEQYF	TGTGCCAGCAGCTACGGACTAGCGGGAGTAGGGGACGAGCAGTACTTC
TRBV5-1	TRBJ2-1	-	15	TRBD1	CASSEGQGSNNEQFF	TGCGCCAGCAGCGAGGGACAGGGGTCAAACAATGAGCAGTTCTTC
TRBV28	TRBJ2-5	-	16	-	CASSSRGRIFQETQYF	TGTGCCAGCAGTTCCCGGGGGAGGATCTTCCAAGAGACCCAGTACTTC
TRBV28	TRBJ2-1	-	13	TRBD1	CASRTTGKHEQFF	TGTGCCAGCAGAACGACAGGGAAGCATGAGCAGTTCTTC
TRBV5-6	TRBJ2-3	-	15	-	CASSPVQSSTDTQYF	TGTGCCAGCAGCCCGGTACAGTCTAGCACAGATACGCAGTATTTT
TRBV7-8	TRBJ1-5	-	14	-	CASSPTGLNQPQHF	TGTGCCAGCAGCCCGACAGGACTGAATCAGCCCCAGCATTTT
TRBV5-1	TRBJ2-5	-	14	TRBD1	CASSLETGPETQYF	TGCGCCAGCAGCTTGGAGACAGGGCCCGAGACCCAGTACTTC